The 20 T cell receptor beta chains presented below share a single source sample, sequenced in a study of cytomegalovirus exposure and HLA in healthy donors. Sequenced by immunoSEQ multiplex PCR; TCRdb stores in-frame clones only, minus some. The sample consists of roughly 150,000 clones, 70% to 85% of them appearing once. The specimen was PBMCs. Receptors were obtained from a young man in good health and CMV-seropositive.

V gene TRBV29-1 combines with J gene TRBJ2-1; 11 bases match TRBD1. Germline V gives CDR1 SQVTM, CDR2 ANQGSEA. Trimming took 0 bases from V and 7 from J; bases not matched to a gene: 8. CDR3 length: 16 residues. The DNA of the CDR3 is TGCAGCGTTGAAGATCCGGGGACAGGGGGTTTAAATGAGCAGTTCTTC. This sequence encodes CSVEDPGTGGLNEQFF.

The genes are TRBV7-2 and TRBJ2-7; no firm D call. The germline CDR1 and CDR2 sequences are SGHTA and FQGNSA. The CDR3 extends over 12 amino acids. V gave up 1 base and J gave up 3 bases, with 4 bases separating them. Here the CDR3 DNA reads TGTGCCAGCAGCTTAGTTATCTACGAGCAGTACTTC. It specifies CASSLVIYEQYF.

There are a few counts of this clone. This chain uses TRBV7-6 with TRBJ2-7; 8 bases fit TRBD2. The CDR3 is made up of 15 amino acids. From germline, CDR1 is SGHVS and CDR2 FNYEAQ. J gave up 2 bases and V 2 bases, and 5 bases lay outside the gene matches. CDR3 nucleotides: TGTGCCAGCAGCTTAAGTAGCGGGGCTACCTACGAGCAGTACTTC. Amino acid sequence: CASSLSSGATYEQYF.

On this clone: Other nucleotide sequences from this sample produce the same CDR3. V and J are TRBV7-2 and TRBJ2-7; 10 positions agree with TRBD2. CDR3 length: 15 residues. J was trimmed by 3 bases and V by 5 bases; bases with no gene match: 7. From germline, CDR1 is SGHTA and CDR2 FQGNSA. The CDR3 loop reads CASSSQRGGLYEQYF. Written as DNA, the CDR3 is TGTGCCAGCAGCAGTCAGCGGGGGGGCCTCTACGAGCAGTACTTC.

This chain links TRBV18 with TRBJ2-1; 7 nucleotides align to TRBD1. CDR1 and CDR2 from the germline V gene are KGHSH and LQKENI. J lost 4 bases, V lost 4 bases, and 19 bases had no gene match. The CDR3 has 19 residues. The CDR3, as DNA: TGTGCCAGCTCACTATCCTTCCGGGACAGCTCTTCCCCTTACAATGAGCAGTTCTTC. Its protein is CASSLSFRDSSSPYNEQFF.

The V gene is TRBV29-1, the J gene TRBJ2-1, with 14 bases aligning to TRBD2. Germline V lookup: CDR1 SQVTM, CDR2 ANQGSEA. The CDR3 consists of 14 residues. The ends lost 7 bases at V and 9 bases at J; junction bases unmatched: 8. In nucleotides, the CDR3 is TGCAGCGGTCGGACTAGCGGGGGGCAAGGTGAGCAGTTCTTC. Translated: CSGRTSGGQGEQFF.

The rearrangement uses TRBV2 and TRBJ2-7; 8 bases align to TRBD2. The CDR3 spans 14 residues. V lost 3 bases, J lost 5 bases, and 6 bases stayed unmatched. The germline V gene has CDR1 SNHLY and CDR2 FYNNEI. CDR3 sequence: CASSDEREINEQYF. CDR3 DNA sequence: TGTGCCAGCAGTGATGAGCGGGAGATAAACGAGCAGTACTTC. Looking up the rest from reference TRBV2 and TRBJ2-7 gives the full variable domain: EPEVTQTPSHQVTQMGQEVILRCVPISNHLYFYWYRQILGQKVEFLVSFYNNEISEKSEIFDDQFSVERPDGSNFTLKIRSTKLEDSAMYFCASSDEREINEQYFGPGTRLTVT.

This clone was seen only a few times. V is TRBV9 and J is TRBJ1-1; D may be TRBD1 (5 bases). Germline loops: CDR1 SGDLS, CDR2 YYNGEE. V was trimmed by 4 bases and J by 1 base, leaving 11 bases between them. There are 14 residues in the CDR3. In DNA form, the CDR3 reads TGTGCCAGCAGCATTGGGGCCTCGAACACTGAAGCTTTCTTT. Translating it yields CASSIGASNTEAFF.

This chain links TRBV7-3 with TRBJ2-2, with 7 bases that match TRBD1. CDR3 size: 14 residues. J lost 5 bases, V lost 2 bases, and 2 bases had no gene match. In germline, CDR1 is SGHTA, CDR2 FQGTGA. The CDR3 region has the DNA TGTGCCAGCAGCTTACAGGGGGAAACCGGGGAGCTGTTTTTT. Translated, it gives CASSLQGETGELFF. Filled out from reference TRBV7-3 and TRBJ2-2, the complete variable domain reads GAGVSQTPSNKVTEKGKYVELRCDPISGHTALYWYRQSLGQGPEFLIYFQGTGAADDSGLPNDRFFAVRPEGSVSTLKIQRTERGDSAVYLCASSLQGETGELFFGEGSRLTVL.

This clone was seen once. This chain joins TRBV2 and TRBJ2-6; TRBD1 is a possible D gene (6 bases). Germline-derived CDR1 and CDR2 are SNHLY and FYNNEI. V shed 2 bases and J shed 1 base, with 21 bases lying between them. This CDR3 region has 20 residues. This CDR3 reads CASSELMVTGLKSGANVLTF. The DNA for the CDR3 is TGTGCCAGCAGTGAACTGATGGTCACAGGGCTAAAGTCTGGGGCCAACGTCCTGACTTTC. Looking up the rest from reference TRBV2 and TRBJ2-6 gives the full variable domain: EPEVTQTPSHQVTQMGQEVILRCVPISNHLYFYWYRQILGQKVEFLVSFYNNEISEKSEIFDDQFSVERPDGSNFTLKIRSTKLEDSAMYFCASSELMVTGLKSGANVLTFGAGSRLTVL.

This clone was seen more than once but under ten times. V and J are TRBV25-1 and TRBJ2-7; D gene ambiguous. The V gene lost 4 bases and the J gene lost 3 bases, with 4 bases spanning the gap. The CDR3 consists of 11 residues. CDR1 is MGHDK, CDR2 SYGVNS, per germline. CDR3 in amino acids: CASSGHYEQYF. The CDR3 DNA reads TGTGCCAGCAGTGGGCACTACGAGCAGTACTTC.

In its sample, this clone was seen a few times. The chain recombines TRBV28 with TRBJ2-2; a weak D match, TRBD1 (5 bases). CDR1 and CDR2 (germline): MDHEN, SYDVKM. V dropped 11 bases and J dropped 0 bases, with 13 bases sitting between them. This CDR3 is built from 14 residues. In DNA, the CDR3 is TGTGCCCATTTTGGGGCTACGAACACCGGGGAGCTGTTTTTT. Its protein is CAHFGATNTGELFF.

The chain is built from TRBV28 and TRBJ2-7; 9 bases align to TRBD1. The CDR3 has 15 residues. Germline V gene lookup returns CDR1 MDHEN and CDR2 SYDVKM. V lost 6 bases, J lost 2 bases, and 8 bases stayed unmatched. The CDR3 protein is CASREQGARPYEQYF. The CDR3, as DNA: TGTGCCAGCAGGGAACAGGGGGCGCGCCCCTACGAGCAGTACTTC.

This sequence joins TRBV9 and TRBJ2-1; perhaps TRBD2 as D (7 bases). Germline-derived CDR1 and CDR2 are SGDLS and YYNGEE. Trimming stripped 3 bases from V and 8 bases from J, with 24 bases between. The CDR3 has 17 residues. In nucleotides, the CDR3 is TGTGCCAGCAGCGCTAGAGGGGGGGGGTCCGGGAGTGATGAGCAGTTCTTC. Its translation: CASSARGGGSGSDEQFF.

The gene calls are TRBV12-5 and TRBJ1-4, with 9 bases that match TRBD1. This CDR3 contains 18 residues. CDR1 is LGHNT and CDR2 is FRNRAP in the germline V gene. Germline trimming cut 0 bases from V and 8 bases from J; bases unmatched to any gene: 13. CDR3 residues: CASGLVGFWDRDEEKLFF. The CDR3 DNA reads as TGTGCTAGTGGTTTGGTTGGATTCTGGGACAGGGATGAGGAAAAACTGTTTTTT.

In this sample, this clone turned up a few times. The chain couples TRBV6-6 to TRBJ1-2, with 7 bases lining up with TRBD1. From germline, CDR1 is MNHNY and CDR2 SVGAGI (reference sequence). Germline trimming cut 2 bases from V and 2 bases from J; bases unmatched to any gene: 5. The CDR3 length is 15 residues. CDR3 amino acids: CASSYAGQRNYGYTF. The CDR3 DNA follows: TGTGCCAGCAGTTACGCGGGACAGCGAAACTATGGCTACACCTTC.

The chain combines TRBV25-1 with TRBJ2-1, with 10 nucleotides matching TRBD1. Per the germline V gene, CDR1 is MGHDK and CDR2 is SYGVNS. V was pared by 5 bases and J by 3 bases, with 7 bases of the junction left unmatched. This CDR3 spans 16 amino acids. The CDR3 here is CASSSPGTGDYNEQFF. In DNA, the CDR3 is TGTGCCAGCAGTAGTCCCGGGACAGGGGACTACAATGAGCAGTTCTTC. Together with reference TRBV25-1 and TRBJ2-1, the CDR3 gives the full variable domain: EADIYQTPRYLVIGTGKKITLECSQTMGHDKMYWYQQDPGMELHLIHYSYGVNSTEKGDLSSESTVSRIRTEHFPLTLESARPSHTSQYLCASSSPGTGDYNEQFFGPGTRLTVL.

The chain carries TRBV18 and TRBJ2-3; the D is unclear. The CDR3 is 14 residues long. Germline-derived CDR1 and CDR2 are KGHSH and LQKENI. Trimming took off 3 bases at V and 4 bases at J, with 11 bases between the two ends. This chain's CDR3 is CASSPWNQADTQYF. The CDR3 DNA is TGTGCCAGCTCACCTTGGAATCAGGCAGATACGCAGTATTTT.

The CDR3: CASGRTPNTEAFF. In nucleotides, the CDR3 is TGCGCCAGCGGCCGGACACCGAACACTGAAGCTTTCTTT. V usage is TRBV4-1 and J usage is TRBJ1-1; possible D gene TRBD1, 5 bases. With 8 bases removed from V and 1 base from J, the gap between germline ends came to 11 bases. Germline V gene lookup returns CDR1 MGHRA and CDR2 YSYEKL. The CDR3 contains 13 residues.

The DNA for the CDR3 is TGCAGCGTTGGGGGGCGGGAAGCTTTCTTT. Amino acids: CSVGGREAFF. The chain uses TRBV29-1 and TRBJ1-1; D possibly corresponds to TRBD1 (6 bases). The ends were cut back, 4 bases at V and 8 bases at J, with 8 bases in the middle. Looked up from germline, CDR1 is SQVTM and CDR2 is ANQGSEA. The CDR3 has 10 residues.